This T cell receptor (beta chain) was recorded in a study of neurological immune-mediated disorders. This clonotype was seen repeatedly, ten times or more. Antigen specificity is unknown. Whole-study results and caveats: No CDR3 amino acid sequences were shared by expanded clones across subjects, suggesting private repertoires in all groups.

TCRdb reprocessed the 5' RACE reads with MiXCR, giving one entry per CDR3 protein. The table shows tens of thousands of distinct CDR3 sequences, with around 15% occurring only once. This CDR3 has 13 residues. Germline V CDR1 and CDR2: MNHNY, SVGAGI (reference sequence). The V and J ends lost 7 bases and 11 bases, in that order; junction bases with no gene match: 12. Time point described: longitudinal time-point 1 (baseline). Sequenced input: PBMCs. The chain joins TRBV6-6 to TRBJ2-3, with 7 positions matching TRBD2. This TCR derives from a female donor with HTLV-1-associated myelopathy (HAM/TSP). CDR3 coding DNA: TGTGCCAGCACTTCCGGACTAGACGAAGGGCAGTATTTT. It codes for CASTSGLDEGQYF.